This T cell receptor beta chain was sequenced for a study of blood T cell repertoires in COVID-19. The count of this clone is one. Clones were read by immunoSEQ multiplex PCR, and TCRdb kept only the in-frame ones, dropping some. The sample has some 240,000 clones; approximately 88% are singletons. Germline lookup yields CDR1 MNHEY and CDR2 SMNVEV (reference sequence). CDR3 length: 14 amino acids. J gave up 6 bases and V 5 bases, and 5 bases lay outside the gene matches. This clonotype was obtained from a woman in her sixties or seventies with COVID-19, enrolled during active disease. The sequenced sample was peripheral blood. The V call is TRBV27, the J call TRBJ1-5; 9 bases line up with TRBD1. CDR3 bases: TGTGCCAGCAGTACCGGGACAGGGATTCAGCCCCAGCATTTT. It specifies CASSTGTGIQPQHF.